This TCR beta chain was sequenced in a study of CD8+ T cells in alopecia areata. Study context: A regimen of oral tofacitinib, 5 to 10 mg twice daily, was given to treated patients.

The CDR3 sequence is 14 residues long. The V gene's germline CDR1 is LNHDA and CDR2 SQIVND (reference sequence). V lost 10 bases and J 1 base, leaving 14 bases between the germline ends. Once RNA had been extracted, it was reverse transcribed into cDNA to act as the sequencing template. Data came from immunoSEQ multiplex PCR; TCRdb stores just in-frame clones and leaves some out. This table has some 130,000 clones, around 49% appearing once. The TCR was taken from a human donor with alopecia areata. The sequencing used CD8+ T cells sorted from blood, collected at week 0. The gene calls are TRBV19 and TRBJ1-5; D gene unclear. The CDR3 loop reads CATHLGWSNQPQHF. DNA of the CDR3: TGTGCCACCCACCTAGGGTGGAGCAATCAGCCCCAGCATTTT.